These T cell receptor beta chains were read from a single sample in a study of blood T cell repertoires in COVID-19. The table came from immunoSEQ multiplex PCR; TCRdb's copy has only in-frame clones and leaves some out. The top ten hold about 15% of the sample, which has tens of thousands of clones, more than 70% seen once. Specimen: peripheral blood. The receptors stem from a man aged 60 to 69 with COVID-19, enrolled during active disease. CDR3s include the opening cysteine and the closing phenylalanine or tryptophan. D genes are given only for firm matches. Clone size is stated in some rows and not others, as once, few, many or a class when expanded.

clone size: NA
J gene: TRBJ2-2
D gene: NA
V gene: TRBV30
CDR3 protein: CAWSSGISGTGELFF
CDR3 DNA: TGTGCCTGGAGTTCGGGGATTTCGGGCACCGGGGAGCTGTTTTTT

clone size: NA
J gene: TRBJ2-3
D gene: TRBD2
V gene: TRBV5-1
CDR3 protein: CASSLPSSGDTDTQYF
CDR3 DNA: TGCGCCAGCAGCCTTCCTTCTAGCGGGGACACAGATACGCAGTATTTT

clone size: NA
J gene: TRBJ1-6
D gene: TRBD1
V gene: TRBV27
CDR3 protein: CASSPLGQGRSPLHF
CDR3 DNA: TGTGCCAGCAGCCCCCTAGGACAGGGAAGATCACCCCTCCACTTT

clone size: NA
J gene: TRBJ1-5
D gene: TRBD1
V gene: TRBV19
CDR3 protein: CASSTTGGGGQPQHF
CDR3 DNA: TGTGCCAGTAGTACAACAGGGGGCGGCGGGCAGCCCCAGCATTTT

clone size: few
J gene: TRBJ2-5
D gene: TRBD2
V gene: TRBV4-1
CDR3 protein: CASSPTSGEKQETQYF
CDR3 DNA: TGCGCCAGCAGCCCAACTAGCGGGGAGAAACAAGAGACCCAGTACTTC

clone size: NA
J gene: TRBJ1-1
D gene: NA
V gene: TRBV5-4
CDR3 protein: CASSLDRRDAFF
CDR3 DNA: TGTGCCAGCAGCTTGGACAGACGTGACGCTTTCTTT

clone size: NA
J gene: TRBJ2-2
D gene: TRBD2
V gene: TRBV5-4
CDR3 protein: CASSPYPTSGNTGELFF
CDR3 DNA: TGTGCCAGCAGCCCGTACCCGACTAGCGGGAACACCGGGGAGCTGTTTTTT

clone size: NA
J gene: TRBJ2-5
D gene: NA
V gene: TRBV18
CDR3 protein: CASSPGSTTDLETQYF
CDR3 DNA: TGTGCCAGCTCACCAGGGAGCACCACCGATTTGGAGACCCAGTACTTC

clone size: NA
J gene: TRBJ2-5
D gene: NA
V gene: TRBV6-5
CDR3 protein: CASSLDPGKQETQYF
CDR3 DNA: TGTGCCAGCTCCTTAGACCCAGGGAAACAAGAGACCCAGTACTTC

clone size: once
J gene: TRBJ1-3
D gene: NA
V gene: TRBV29-1
CDR3 protein: CSVEVVTGNTIYF
CDR3 DNA: TGCAGCGTTGAGGTGGTTACAGGAAACACCATATATTTT

clone size: few
J gene: TRBJ2-5
D gene: TRBD2
V gene: TRBV9
CDR3 protein: CASSVAAGAVETQYF
CDR3 DNA: TGTGCCAGCAGCGTAGCAGCGGGAGCGGTAGAGACCCAGTACTTC

clone size: NA
J gene: TRBJ1-6
D gene: TRBD1
V gene: TRBV25-1
CDR3 protein: CASTSHRGDNSPLHF
CDR3 DNA: TGTGCCAGTACCTCGCACAGGGGGGATAATTCACCCCTCCACTTT

clone size: once
J gene: TRBJ1-3
D gene: NA
V gene: TRBV2
CDR3 protein: CASSEFAAAGNTIYF
CDR3 DNA: TGTGCCAGCAGTGAATTTGCGGCCGCTGGAAACACCATATATTTT

clone size: NA
J gene: TRBJ1-4
D gene: TRBD1
V gene: TRBV5-4
CDR3 protein: CASSPQGAGEKLFF
CDR3 DNA: TGTGCCAGCAGCCCCCAGGGGGCTGGAGAAAAACTGTTTTTT

clone size: NA
J gene: TRBJ1-5
D gene: TRBD1
V gene: TRBV24-1
CDR3 protein: CATSDYGTGGDQPQHF
CDR3 DNA: TGTGCCACCAGTGATTATGGGACAGGGGGCGATCAGCCCCAGCATTTT

clone size: NA
J gene: TRBJ2-5
D gene: TRBD2
V gene: TRBV7-3
CDR3 protein: CASSFGGDQETQYF
CDR3 DNA: TGTGCCAGCAGCTTCGGGGGGGACCAAGAGACCCAGTACTTC

clone size: NA
J gene: TRBJ2-7
D gene: TRBD1
V gene: TRBV5-5
CDR3 protein: CASSTGTGGYEQYF
CDR3 DNA: TGTGCCAGCAGTACCGGGACAGGGGGGTACGAGCAGTACTTC

clone size: NA
J gene: TRBJ2-5
D gene: TRBD2
V gene: TRBV11-3
CDR3 protein: CASSLGLAEQETQYF
CDR3 DNA: TGTGCCAGCAGCTTAGGGCTAGCGGAACAAGAGACCCAGTACTTC

clone size: NA
J gene: TRBJ1-2
D gene: TRBD1
V gene: TRBV6-1
CDR3 protein: CASSETGDYGYTF
CDR3 DNA: TGTGCCAGCAGTGAGACAGGGGATTATGGCTACACCTTC

clone size: NA
J gene: TRBJ2-5
D gene: NA
V gene: TRBV2
CDR3 protein: CASSLQGIEKETQYF
CDR3 DNA: TGTGCCAGCAGCCTCCAGGGGATCGAAAAAGAGACCCAGTACTTC

clone size: NA
J gene: TRBJ1-6
D gene: NA
V gene: TRBV30
CDR3 protein: CAWSTQGVGGSYNSPLHF
CDR3 DNA: TGTGCCTGGAGTACTCAAGGGGTCGGGGGCTCCTATAATTCACCCCTCCACTTT

clone size: NA
J gene: TRBJ2-3
D gene: TRBD2
V gene: TRBV7-3
CDR3 protein: CASRTSAYTDTQYF
CDR3 DNA: TGTGCCAGCAGGACTAGCGCGTACACAGATACGCAGTATTTT

clone size: few
J gene: TRBJ2-3
D gene: TRBD1
V gene: TRBV30
CDR3 protein: CAWSISGGRDTQYF
CDR3 DNA: TGTGCCTGGAGTATTTCAGGGGGCAGAGATACGCAGTATTTT

clone size: NA
J gene: TRBJ1-2
D gene: TRBD1
V gene: TRBV7-6
CDR3 protein: CASSSTRQGLYGYTF
CDR3 DNA: TGTGCCAGCAGCTCTACCAGACAGGGGCTCTATGGCTACACCTTC

clone size: NA
J gene: TRBJ1-2
D gene: TRBD1
V gene: TRBV7-9
CDR3 protein: CASSVQGQMGYTF
CDR3 DNA: TGTGCCAGCAGCGTACAGGGACAGATGGGCTACACCTTC

clone size: NA
J gene: TRBJ2-7
D gene: NA
V gene: TRBV9
CDR3 protein: CASSVNRMSDEQYF
CDR3 DNA: TGTGCCAGCAGCGTAAACAGGATGTCTGACGAGCAGTACTTC

clone size: NA
J gene: TRBJ2-6
D gene: TRBD2
V gene: TRBV15
CDR3 protein: CATSRGGTRGGHSGANVLTF
CDR3 DNA: TGTGCCACCAGCAGAGGCGGGACTAGGGGAGGCCACTCTGGGGCCAACGTCCTGACTTTC

clone size: NA
J gene: TRBJ2-5
D gene: TRBD2
V gene: TRBV3-1/TRBV3-2
CDR3 protein: CASRLAGGLETQYF
CDR3 DNA: TGTGCCAGTCGACTAGCGGGGGGGCTAGAGACCCAGTACTTC

clone size: few
J gene: TRBJ1-6
D gene: NA
V gene: TRBV4-1
CDR3 protein: CASSQENTRTYNSPLHF
CDR3 DNA: TGCGCCAGCAGCCAAGAAAACACGAGGACCTATAATTCACCCCTCCACTTT

clone size: NA
J gene: TRBJ2-7
D gene: TRBD2
V gene: TRBV12-3/TRBV12-4
CDR3 protein: CASSPKLGAGGLF
CDR3 DNA: TGTGCCAGCAGCCCAAAGTTGGGTGCGGGGGGATTGTTC

clone size: NA
J gene: TRBJ2-1
D gene: NA
V gene: TRBV2
CDR3 protein: CASSVVSGEQFF
CDR3 DNA: TGTGCCAGCAGTGTAGTAAGCGGTGAGCAGTTCTTC

clone size: NA
J gene: TRBJ1-6
D gene: TRBD1
V gene: TRBV24-1
CDR3 protein: CATSEGTVNSPLHF
CDR3 DNA: TGTGCCACCAGTGAGGGGACAGTGAATTCACCCCTCCACTTT

clone size: NA
J gene: TRBJ2-3
D gene: NA
V gene: TRBV10-1
CDR3 protein: CASSEHPSVPDTQYF
CDR3 DNA: TGCGCCAGCAGTGAGCATCCTTCGGTCCCAGATACGCAGTATTTT

clone size: NA
J gene: TRBJ1-2
D gene: NA
V gene: TRBV7-6
CDR3 protein: CASSPQGGYTF
CDR3 DNA: TGTGCCAGCAGCCCCCAGGGGGGCTACACCTTC

clone size: NA
J gene: TRBJ2-2
D gene: NA
V gene: TRBV10-1
CDR3 protein: CASSESSGAGELFF
CDR3 DNA: TGCGCCAGCAGTGAGTCGTCGGGGGCCGGGGAGCTGTTTTTT

clone size: NA
J gene: TRBJ1-2
D gene: NA
V gene: TRBV7-9
CDR3 protein: CASISGTGVNYGYTF
CDR3 DNA: TGTGCCAGCATCTCGGGGACGGGAGTTAACTATGGCTACACCTTC

clone size: NA
J gene: TRBJ2-7
D gene: TRBD2
V gene: TRBV5-4
CDR3 protein: CASSPPPGLGEQYF
CDR3 DNA: TGTGCCAGCAGCCCTCCTCCGGGACTAGGCGAGCAGTACTTC

clone size: NA
J gene: TRBJ1-5
D gene: NA
V gene: TRBV7-6
CDR3 protein: CASSLQSNQPQHF
CDR3 DNA: TGTGCCAGCAGCTTACAGAGCAATCAGCCCCAGCATTTT

clone size: NA
J gene: TRBJ1-4
D gene: NA
V gene: TRBV20-1
CDR3 protein: CSASDEKLFF
CDR3 DNA: TGCAGTGCTAGCGATGAAAAACTGTTTTTT

clone size: NA
J gene: TRBJ2-1
D gene: NA
V gene: TRBV6-6
CDR3 protein: CASSYSTTYNEQFF
CDR3 DNA: TGTGCCAGCAGTTACTCGACAACCTACAATGAGCAGTTCTTC

clone size: once
J gene: TRBJ2-1
D gene: NA
V gene: TRBV9
CDR3 protein: CASSKQAGGGANEQFF
CDR3 DNA: TGTGCCAGCAGTAAACAGGCAGGTGGGGGGGCGAATGAGCAGTTCTTC

clone size: NA
J gene: TRBJ2-5
D gene: TRBD2
V gene: TRBV10-3
CDR3 protein: CATRIAGGPTQETQYF
CDR3 DNA: TGTGCCACCCGAATAGCGGGAGGGCCGACACAAGAGACCCAGTACTTC

clone size: NA
J gene: TRBJ1-6
D gene: NA
V gene: TRBV7-2
CDR3 protein: CASSLVEGSPLHF
CDR3 DNA: TGTGCCAGCAGCTTAGTAGAGGGTTCACCCCTCCACTTT

clone size: NA
J gene: TRBJ1-2
D gene: TRBD1
V gene: TRBV6-6
CDR3 protein: CASKTGGDFLDYTF
CDR3 DNA: TGTGCCAGCAAAACAGGGGGCGATTTCCTGGACTACACCTTC

clone size: NA
J gene: TRBJ2-3
D gene: NA
V gene: TRBV29-1
CDR3 protein: CSVYRSGSTDTQYF
CDR3 DNA: TGCAGCGTCTACCGAAGCGGGAGCACAGATACGCAGTATTTT